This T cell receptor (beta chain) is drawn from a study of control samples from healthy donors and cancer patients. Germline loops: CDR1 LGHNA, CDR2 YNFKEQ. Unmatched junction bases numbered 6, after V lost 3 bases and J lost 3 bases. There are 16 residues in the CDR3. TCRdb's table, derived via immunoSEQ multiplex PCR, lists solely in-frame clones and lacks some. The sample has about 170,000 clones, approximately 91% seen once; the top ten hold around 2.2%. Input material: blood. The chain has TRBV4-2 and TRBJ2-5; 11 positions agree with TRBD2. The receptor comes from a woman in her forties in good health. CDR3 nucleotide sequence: TGTGCCAGCAGCCAGGACTTTAGCGGGGGGGAAGAGACCCAGTACTTC. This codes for CASSQDFSGGEETQYF.